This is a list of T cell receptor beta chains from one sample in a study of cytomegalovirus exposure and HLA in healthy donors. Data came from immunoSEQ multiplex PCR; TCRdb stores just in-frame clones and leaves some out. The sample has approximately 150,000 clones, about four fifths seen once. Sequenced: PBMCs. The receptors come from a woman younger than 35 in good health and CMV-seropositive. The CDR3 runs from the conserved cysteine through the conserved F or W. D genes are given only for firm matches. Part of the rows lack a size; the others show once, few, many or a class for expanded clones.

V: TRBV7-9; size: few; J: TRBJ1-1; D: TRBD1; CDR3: CASSLGQGAATEAFF; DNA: TGTGCCAGCAGCTTAGGACAGGGGGCGGCCACTGAAGCTTTCTTT
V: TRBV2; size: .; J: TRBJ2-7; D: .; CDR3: CASSEEREREQYF; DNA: TGTGCCAGCAGTGAAGAGAGGGAGCGCGAGCAGTACTTC
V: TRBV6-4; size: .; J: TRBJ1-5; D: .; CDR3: CASSQTSNQPQHF; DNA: TGTGCCAGCAGTCAGACAAGTAATCAGCCCCAGCATTTT
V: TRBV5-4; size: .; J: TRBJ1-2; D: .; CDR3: CASSRDTANYGYPF; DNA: TGTGCCAGCAGCAGGGACACCGCTAACTATGGCTACCCCTTC
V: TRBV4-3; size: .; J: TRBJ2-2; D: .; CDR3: CASSQDLSYGGLKTGELFF; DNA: TGCGCCAGCAGCCAAGATTTGTCCTACGGCGGATTAAAAACCGGGGAGCTGTTTTTT
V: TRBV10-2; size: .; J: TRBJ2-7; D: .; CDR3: CASSEKGLTYEQYF; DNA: TGCGCCAGCAGTGAGAAGGGACTCACCTACGAGCAGTACTTC
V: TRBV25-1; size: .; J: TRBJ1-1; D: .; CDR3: CASSELGGRTEAFF; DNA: TGTGCCAGCAGTGAATTGGGGGGGAGGACTGAAGCTTTCTTT
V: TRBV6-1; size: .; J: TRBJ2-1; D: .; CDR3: CASNRLVEQFF; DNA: TGTGCCAGCAACCGACTCGTTGAGCAGTTCTTC
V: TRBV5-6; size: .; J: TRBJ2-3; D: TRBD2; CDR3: CASSLELAGGQDTQYF; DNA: TGTGCCAGCAGCTTGGAGTTAGCGGGGGGGCAAGATACGCAGTATTTT
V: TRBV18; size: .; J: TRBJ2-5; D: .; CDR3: CASSPGEGGGETQYF; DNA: TGTGCCAGCTCACCGGGAGAGGGAGGAGGTGAGACCCAGTACTTC
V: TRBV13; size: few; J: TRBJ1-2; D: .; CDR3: CASSLELYGYTF; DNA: TGTGCCAGCAGCTTAGAATTATATGGCTACACCTTC
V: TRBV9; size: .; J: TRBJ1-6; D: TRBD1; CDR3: CASSVGSGTGGYNSPLHF; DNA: TGTGCCAGCAGCGTAGGGTCCGGGACAGGGGGCTATAATTCACCCCTCCACTTT
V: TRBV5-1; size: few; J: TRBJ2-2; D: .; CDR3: CASSSTGNTGELFF; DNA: TGCGCCAGCAGCTCGACAGGGAACACCGGGGAGCTGTTTTTT
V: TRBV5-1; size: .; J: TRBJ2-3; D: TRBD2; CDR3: CASGVAGGSTDTQYF; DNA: TGCGCCAGCGGGGTTGCGGGGGGTAGCACAGATACGCAGTATTTT
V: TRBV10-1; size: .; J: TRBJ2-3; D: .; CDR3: CASSLDSSTDTQYF; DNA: TGCGCCAGCAGCCTTGACTCTAGCACAGATACGCAGTATTTT